The 3 T cell receptor beta chains below were found in one sample sequenced in a study of blood T cell repertoires in COVID-19. Sequencing used immunoSEQ multiplex PCR; TCRdb keeps in-frame clones, though not all of them. The data show some 80,000 clones, under 80% seen once. Sequenced input: peripheral blood. These receptors all stem from a woman at least 80 years old with active or convalescent COVID-19.

The chain uses TRBV7-8 and TRBJ1-6; 8 nucleotides line up with TRBD1. The V gene's germline CDR1 is SGHVS and CDR2 FQNEAQ. The length of the CDR3 is 16 residues. Trimming removed 6 bases from V and 7 bases from J; junction bases left unmatched: 11. DNA of the CDR3: TGTGCCAGCAGTTTTGGTTCCGGGACAGGAAATTCACCCCTCCACTTT. Translated, it gives CASSFGSGTGNSPLHF. The variable domain in full, completed from reference TRBV7-8 and TRBJ1-6, reads GAGVSQSPRYKVAKRGQDVALRCDPISGHVSLFWYQQALGQGPEFLTYFQNEAQLDKSGLPSDRFFAERPEGSVSTLKIQRTQQEDSAVYLCASSFGSGTGNSPLHFGNGTRLTVT.

The genes are TRBV2 and TRBJ1-2; TRBD1 matches at 11 bases. The CDR3 length is 15 residues. Germline loops: CDR1 SNHLY, CDR2 FYNNEI. J gave up 8 bases and V 5 bases, and 10 bases lay outside the gene matches. CDR3 nucleotide sequence: TGTGCCAGCAGTCCACGGACAGGGGGCGCGGGAGGCTACACCTTC. Protein product: CASSPRTGGAGGYTF.

The chain uses TRBV5-1 and TRBJ1-6; TRBD1 is a possible D gene (5 bases). The CDR3 has 15 amino acids. V lost 0 bases and J lost 8, with 12 bases in between. Germline V gene sequence: CDR1 SGHRS, CDR2 YFSETQ. In DNA form, the CDR3 reads TGCGCCAGCAGCTTGGTCGGGGGTGGCGATTCACCCCTCCACTTT. This encodes CASSLVGGGDSPLHF.